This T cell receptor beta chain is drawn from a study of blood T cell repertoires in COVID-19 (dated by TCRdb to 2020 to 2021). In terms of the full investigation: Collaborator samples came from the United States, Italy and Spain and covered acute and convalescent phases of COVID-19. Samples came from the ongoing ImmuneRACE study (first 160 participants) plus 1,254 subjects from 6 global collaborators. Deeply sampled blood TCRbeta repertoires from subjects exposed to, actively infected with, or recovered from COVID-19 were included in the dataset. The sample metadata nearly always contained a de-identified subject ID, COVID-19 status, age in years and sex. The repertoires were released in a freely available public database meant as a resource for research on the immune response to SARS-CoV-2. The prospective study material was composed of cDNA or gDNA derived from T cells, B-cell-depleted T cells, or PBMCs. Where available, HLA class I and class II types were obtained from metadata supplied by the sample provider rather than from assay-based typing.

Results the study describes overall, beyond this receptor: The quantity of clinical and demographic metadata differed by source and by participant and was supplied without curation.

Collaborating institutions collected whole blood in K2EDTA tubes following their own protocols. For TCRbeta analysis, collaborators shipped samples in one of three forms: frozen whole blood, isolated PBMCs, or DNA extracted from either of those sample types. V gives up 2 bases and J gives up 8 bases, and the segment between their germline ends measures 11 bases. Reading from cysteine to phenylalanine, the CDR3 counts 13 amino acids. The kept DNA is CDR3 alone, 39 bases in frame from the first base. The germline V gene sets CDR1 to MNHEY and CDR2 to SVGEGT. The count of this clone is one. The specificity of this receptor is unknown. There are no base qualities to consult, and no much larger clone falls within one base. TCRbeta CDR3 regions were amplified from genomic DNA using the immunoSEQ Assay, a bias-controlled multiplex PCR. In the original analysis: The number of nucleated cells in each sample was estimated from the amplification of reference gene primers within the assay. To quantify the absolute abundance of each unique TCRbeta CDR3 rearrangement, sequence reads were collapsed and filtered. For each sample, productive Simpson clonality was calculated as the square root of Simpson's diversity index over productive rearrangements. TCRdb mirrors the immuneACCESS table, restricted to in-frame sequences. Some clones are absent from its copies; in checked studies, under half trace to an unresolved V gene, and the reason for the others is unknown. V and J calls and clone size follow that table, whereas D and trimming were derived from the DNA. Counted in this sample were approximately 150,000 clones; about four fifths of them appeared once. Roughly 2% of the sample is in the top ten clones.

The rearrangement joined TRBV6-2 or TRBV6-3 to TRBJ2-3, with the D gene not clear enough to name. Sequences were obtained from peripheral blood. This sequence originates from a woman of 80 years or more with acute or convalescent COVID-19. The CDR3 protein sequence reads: CASSYQTESTQYF. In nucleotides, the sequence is TGTGCCAGCAGTTACCAGACGGAGAGTACGCAGTATTTT.